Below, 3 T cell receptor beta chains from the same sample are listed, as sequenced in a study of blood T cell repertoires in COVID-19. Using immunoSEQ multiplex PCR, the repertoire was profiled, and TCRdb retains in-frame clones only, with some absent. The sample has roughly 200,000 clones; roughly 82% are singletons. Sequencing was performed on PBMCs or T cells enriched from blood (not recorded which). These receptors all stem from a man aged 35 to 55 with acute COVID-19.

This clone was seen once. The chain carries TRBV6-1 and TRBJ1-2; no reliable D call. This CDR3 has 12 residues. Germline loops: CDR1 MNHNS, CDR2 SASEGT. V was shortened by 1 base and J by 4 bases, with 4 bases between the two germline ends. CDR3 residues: CASSEGPYGYTF. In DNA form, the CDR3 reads TGTGCCAGCAGTGAAGGGCCCTATGGCTACACCTTC.

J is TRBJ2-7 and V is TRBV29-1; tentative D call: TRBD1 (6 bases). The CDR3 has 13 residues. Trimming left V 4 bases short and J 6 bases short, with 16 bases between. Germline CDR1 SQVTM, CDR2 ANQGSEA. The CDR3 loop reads CSVGTTGTGEQYF. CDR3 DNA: TGCAGCGTTGGAACCACAGGGACGGGCGAGCAGTACTTC.

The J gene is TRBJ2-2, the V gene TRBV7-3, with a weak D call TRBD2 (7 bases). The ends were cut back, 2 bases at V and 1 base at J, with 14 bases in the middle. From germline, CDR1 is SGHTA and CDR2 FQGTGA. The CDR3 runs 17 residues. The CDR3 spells CASSLLGGRLNTGELFF. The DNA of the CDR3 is TGTGCCAGCAGCTTACTCGGGGGGCGCTTGAACACCGGGGAGCTGTTTTTT.